This is a list of T cell receptor beta chains from one sample in a study of cytomegalovirus exposure and HLA in healthy donors. Only in-frame clones appear in the TCRdb table, and some are missing; sequencing was by immunoSEQ multiplex PCR. The sample lists about 140,000 clones; around four fifths were seen once. The material sequenced was PBMCs. The receptors were sampled from a female donor in good health and CMV-seronegative. CDR3s include the opening cysteine and the closing phenylalanine or tryptophan. D genes are given only for firm matches. The listing skips clone size in some rows; elsewhere it reads once, few, many or a size class.

V gene: TRBV7-9; clone size: .; J gene: TRBJ1-6; D gene: .; CDR3 DNA: TGTTCCAGCACCCAGGTTGGGGGCCAGGGGAATTCACCCCTCCACTTT; CDR3 protein: CSSTQVGGQGNSPLHF
V gene: TRBV9; clone size: .; J gene: TRBJ1-5; D gene: .; CDR3 DNA: TGTGCCAGCAGCGTTTCAGCAGGCAGCAATCAGCCCCAGCATTTT; CDR3 protein: CASSVSAGSNQPQHF
V gene: TRBV19; clone size: .; J gene: TRBJ1-5; D gene: .; CDR3 DNA: TGTGCCAGTAGTATAGGCAGGGGTCGCGAGCCCCAGCATTTT; CDR3 protein: CASSIGRGREPQHF
V gene: TRBV30; clone size: .; J gene: TRBJ2-5; D gene: TRBD1; CDR3 DNA: TGTGCCTGGAGTACAGGGACAGGGACCCAAGAGACCCAGTACTTC; CDR3 protein: CAWSTGTGTQETQYF
V gene: TRBV6-4; clone size: few; J gene: TRBJ1-5; D gene: .; CDR3 DNA: TGTGCCAGCAGTGACTGCGACAGAGTTAATCAGCCCCAGCATTTT; CDR3 protein: CASSDCDRVNQPQHF
V gene: TRBV28; clone size: once; J gene: TRBJ1-3; D gene: .; CDR3 DNA: TGTGCCAGCAGGGACCCCCGGGGGGGTAGAAACACCATATATTTT; CDR3 protein: CASRDPRGGRNTIYF
V gene: TRBV6-1; clone size: .; J gene: TRBJ1-6; D gene: TRBD1; CDR3 DNA: TGTGCCAGCAGTGCGGTCCCGGGACAGGGAAGTATACATTCACCCCTCCACTTT; CDR3 protein: CASSAVPGQGSIHSPLHF
V gene: TRBV4-3; clone size: few; J gene: TRBJ1-1; D gene: .; CDR3 DNA: TGCGCCAGCAGCTCTATGGGAGGCATGAACACTGAAGCTTTCTTT; CDR3 protein: CASSSMGGMNTEAFF
V gene: TRBV20-1; clone size: .; J gene: TRBJ2-7; D gene: .; CDR3 DNA: TGCAGTTTGACGGGCTCCTACGAGCAGTACTTC; CDR3 protein: CSLTGSYEQYF
V gene: TRBV5-1; clone size: .; J gene: TRBJ1-1; D gene: TRBD1; CDR3 DNA: TGCGCCAGCGCGGGAGCGGGACAGGGGGTTTCTACCACAATGAACACTGAAGCTTTCTTT; CDR3 protein: CASAGAGQGVSTTMNTEAFF
V gene: TRBV5-1; clone size: .; J gene: TRBJ2-3; D gene: .; CDR3 DNA: TGCGCCAGCAGCTTGGGGCAGGGCCACACAGATACGCAGTATTTT; CDR3 protein: CASSLGQGHTDTQYF
V gene: TRBV15; clone size: few; J gene: TRBJ2-5; D gene: TRBD1; CDR3 DNA: TGTGCCACCAGCAGGTACAGGGGTGAGACCCAGTACTTC; CDR3 protein: CATSRYRGETQYF
V gene: TRBV7-9; clone size: .; J gene: TRBJ2-2; D gene: TRBD2; CDR3 DNA: TGTGCCAGCAGTCCTAGGGCGGGAGCCCTTACCGGGGAGCTGTTTTTT; CDR3 protein: CASSPRAGALTGELFF
V gene: TRBV27; clone size: .; J gene: TRBJ2-7; D gene: TRBD2; CDR3 DNA: TGTGCCAGCAGTTTATTCGGGGGTGGGGGGCTGGGGACTAGCTACGAGCAGTACTTC; CDR3 protein: CASSLFGGGGLGTSYEQYF
V gene: TRBV4-2; clone size: few; J gene: TRBJ2-7; D gene: TRBD2; CDR3 DNA: TGTGCCAGCAGCCAGACCCTTGGGGGGGGACTATACGAGCAGTACTTC; CDR3 protein: CASSQTLGGGLYEQYF
V gene: TRBV7-8; clone size: once; J gene: TRBJ2-7; D gene: TRBD1; CDR3 DNA: TGTGCCAGCAGCGAGACTCGGGACAGAACCTACGAGCAGTACTTC; CDR3 protein: CASSETRDRTYEQYF
V gene: TRBV7-9; clone size: .; J gene: TRBJ2-5; D gene: TRBD2; CDR3 DNA: TGTGCCAGCAGCTTGGTAGCGGGAGCGGCTGAGCAGTACTTC; CDR3 protein: CASSLVAGAAEQYF
V gene: TRBV7-6; clone size: .; J gene: TRBJ2-2; D gene: TRBD1; CDR3 DNA: TGTGCCAGCGGCAGGGGGACGAACACCGGGGAGCTGTTTTTT; CDR3 protein: CASGRGTNTGELFF
V gene: TRBV25-1; clone size: .; J gene: TRBJ2-2; D gene: TRBD2; CDR3 DNA: TGTGCCAGCAGCGGGGGGACGCCCACCGGGGAGCTGTTTTTT; CDR3 protein: CASSGGTPTGELFF
V gene: TRBV15; clone size: .; J gene: TRBJ2-1; D gene: .; CDR3 DNA: TGTGCCACCAGCAGAGATAGAGGGGGGGCCTACAATGAGCAGTTCTTC; CDR3 protein: CATSRDRGGAYNEQFF
V gene: TRBV13; clone size: .; J gene: TRBJ2-5; D gene: TRBD2; CDR3 DNA: TGTGCCAGCAGCTACTTCGCGGGGGGCCTGTTAAAAGAGACCCAGTACTTC; CDR3 protein: CASSYFAGGLLKETQYF
V gene: TRBV30; clone size: .; J gene: TRBJ1-2; D gene: .; CDR3 DNA: TGTGGGGGTCAAGAGGGAAGCTATGGCTACCCCTTC; CDR3 protein: CGGQEGSYGYPF
V gene: TRBV7-9; clone size: .; J gene: TRBJ1-2; D gene: TRBD1; CDR3 DNA: TGTGCCAGCAGCCCAGGGACAGGGTCATATGGCTACACCTTC; CDR3 protein: CASSPGTGSYGYTF
V gene: TRBV2; clone size: once; J gene: TRBJ2-4; D gene: .; CDR3 DNA: TGTGCCAGCAGGGAACACAAAAACATTCAGTACTTC; CDR3 protein: CASREHKNIQYF
V gene: TRBV19; clone size: once; J gene: TRBJ2-1; D gene: .; CDR3 DNA: TGTGCCAGTAGTATATTGTCAGGGGGGAAAGCGGCTGAGCAGTTCTTC; CDR3 protein: CASSILSGGKAAEQFF
V gene: TRBV19; clone size: .; J gene: TRBJ2-3; D gene: TRBD2; CDR3 DNA: TGTGCCAGTAGTATAAGCTTGGGGGCTAGCGGGAGCACAGATACGCAGTATTTT; CDR3 protein: CASSISLGASGSTDTQYF
V gene: TRBV18; clone size: once; J gene: TRBJ1-1; D gene: .; CDR3 DNA: TGTGCCAGCTCCTCCATACAGCCGAACACTGAAGCTTTCTTT; CDR3 protein: CASSSIQPNTEAFF